This T cell receptor beta chain was identified in a study of blood T cell repertoires in COVID-19. Some clones are missing from TCRdb's copy, which holds only in-frame ones; the method was immunoSEQ multiplex PCR. The sample records about 110,000 clones, roughly two thirds being singletons. This CDR3 has 16 residues. Germline-derived CDR1 and CDR2 are MNHEY and SVGAGI. V dropped 4 bases and J dropped 0; count of bases not matched to a gene: 6. Source material: peripheral blood. The chain links TRBV6-5 to TRBJ1-3; TRBD1 matches 7 bases. The TCR sequence derives from a human donor with acute or convalescent COVID-19. The donor label of this sample is uncertain. In DNA form, the CDR3 reads TGTGCCAGCAGTTTTCAGGGGGTCGACTCTGGAAACACCATATATTTT. This encodes CASSFQGVDSGNTIYF.